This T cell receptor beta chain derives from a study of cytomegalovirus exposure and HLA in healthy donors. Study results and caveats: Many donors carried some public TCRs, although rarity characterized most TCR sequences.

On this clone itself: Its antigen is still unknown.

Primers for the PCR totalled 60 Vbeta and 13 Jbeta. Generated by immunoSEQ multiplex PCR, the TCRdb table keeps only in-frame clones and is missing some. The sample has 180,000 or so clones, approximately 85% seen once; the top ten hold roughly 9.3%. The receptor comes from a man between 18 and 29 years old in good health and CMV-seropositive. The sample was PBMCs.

For the CDR3, the DNA is TGTGCCAGCAGTTATAGCCAGGGGATGGGGGAGACCCAGTACTTC. Protein: CASSYSQGMGETQYF. The rearrangement uses TRBV6-5 and TRBJ2-5; possible D gene TRBD1, 6 bases. The CDR3 loop spans 15 amino acids. Germline CDR1 and CDR2: MNHEY and SVGAGI. The ends were cut back, 3 bases at V and 5 bases at J, with 16 bases in the middle.